This T cell receptor beta chain was captured in a study of a mutant IDH1 vaccine in newly diagnosed glioma. The wider study: Beginning 4-6 weeks after radiotherapy alone, or with temozolomide cycles, vaccination took place. Treatment recipients were roughly 62% male and about 40% female, and their mean age was about 39 years. Visit V12 was conducted at week 35 as the safety follow-up. Visit V13 came later, at week 47.

With respect to this clone: The antigen remains undetermined.

Assay used: immunoSEQ multiplex PCR; TCRdb lists only in-frame clones, some missing. The sample yields 25,000 or so clones, approximately 81% seen once. The CDR3 covers 15 residues. The V end lost 2 bases, the J end lost 10 bases, and 18 bases lay between the germline ends. Looked up from germline, CDR1 is MNHEY and CDR2 is SMNVEV (reference sequence). Time point indicated: week 47, end of study. A single vaccine dose contained 300 ug of mutant IDH1 20-mer peptide, and topical imiquimod was used with it. The J gene is TRBJ2-1, the V gene TRBV27; maybe TRBD1 (6 bases). This receptor was obtained from a man in his forties or fifties with glioma. Sequenced material: PBMCs, taken from a glioma patient whose treatment included an IDH1 peptide vaccine. The CDR3 sequence is CASSLGQIPQYEQFF. CDR3 DNA: TGTGCCAGCAGTTTAGGACAGATCCCCCAGTACGAGCAGTTCTTC.